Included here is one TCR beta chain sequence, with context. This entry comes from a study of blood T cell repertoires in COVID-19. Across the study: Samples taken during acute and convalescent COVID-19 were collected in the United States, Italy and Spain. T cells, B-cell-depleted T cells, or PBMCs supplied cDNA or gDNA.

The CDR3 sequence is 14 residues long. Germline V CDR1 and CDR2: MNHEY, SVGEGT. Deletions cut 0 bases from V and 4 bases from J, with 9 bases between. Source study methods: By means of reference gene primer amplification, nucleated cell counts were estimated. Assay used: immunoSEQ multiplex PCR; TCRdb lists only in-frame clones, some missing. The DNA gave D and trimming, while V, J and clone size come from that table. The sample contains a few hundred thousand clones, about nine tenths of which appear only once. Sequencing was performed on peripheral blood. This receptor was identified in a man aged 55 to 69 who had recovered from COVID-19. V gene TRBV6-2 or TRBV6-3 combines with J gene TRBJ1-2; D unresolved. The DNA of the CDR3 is TGTGCCAGCAGTTACTCGTGGAGGGCCTATGGCTACACCTTC. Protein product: CASSYSWRAYGYTF.